The table lists the clone carrying this T cell receptor beta chain with a few counts. Its antigen is unidentified. Germline-derived CDR1 and CDR2 are MNHEY and SMNVEV (reference sequence). Trimming left V 2 bases short and J 6 bases short, with 14 bases between. The CDR3 length is 15 residues. The method was immunoSEQ multiplex PCR; TCRdb's version includes in-frame clones alone and lacks a portion of them. The table records about 2.4 million clones, more than 85% of them present only once. The data derive from a study of shared clonotypes between healthy human individuals. Points from the study as a whole: Exclusively blood specimens were collected; tissue repertoires likely differ.

The sequenced sample consisted of naive CD4+ T cells from PBMCs. The sample's subset: CD45RA+ positively selected. This clonotype was sampled from a young man in good health. Some clones in this sample may be carry-over from other donors' samples. The chain links TRBV27 to TRBJ2-1; D possibly uses TRBD1 or TRBD2 (5 bases each). The CDR3 DNA reads as TGTGCCAGCAGTTTAGGGACCCAAACTACCAATGAGCAGTTCTTC. As protein: CASSLGTQTTNEQFF.